A single sample is the source of the 29 T cell receptor beta chains below, sequenced in a study of regulatory T cells in long-lasting Graves disease. Noted time point: persistent/refractory GD, antithyroid drugs over 5 years with positive TRAb. PBMC RNA was the source of the TCR library. Relying on iRepertoire HTBI primers and Arm-PCR of CDR3 regions, the team built TCR beta libraries. A single record per CDR3 protein comes from TCRdb applying MiXCR to the multiplex PCR reads. Found here are 310,000 or so distinct CDR3 sequences, about 20% of them singletons; the top ten hold less than 30%. Here the sequenced sample was peripheral blood mononuclear cells (PBMCs), taken when the disease was refractory, from a patient treated with antithyroid drugs. These receptors were obtained from a female donor with Graves disease.

This rearrangement joins TRBV20-1 to TRBJ1-1, with 7 bases fitting TRBD1. Germline V lookup: CDR1 DFQATT, CDR2 SNEGSKA (reference sequence). The CDR3 covers 18 residues. V gave up 3 bases and J gave up 0 bases; unmatched junction bases: 16. CDR3 bases: TGCAGTGCTAGCAAGACAGGGCTAAGGCTAAGATTGAACACTGAAGCTTTCTTT. The encoded protein is CSASKTGLRLRLNTEAFF.

The rearrangement links TRBV6-1 to TRBJ1-1; perhaps TRBD1 as D (6 bases). V lost 6 bases, J lost 1 base, and 15 bases lay in between. Germline loops: CDR1 MNHNS, CDR2 SASEGT. This CDR3 has 15 amino acids. CDR3 residues: CASRLSLGGNTEAFF. CDR3 bases: TGTGCCAGCAGGCTGAGTTTAGGGGGGAACACTGAAGCTTTCTTT.

In the case of this clonotype: An end of the junction differs from the germline gene, which may be a read error. The gene calls are TRBV6-2 or TRBV6-3 and TRBJ2-7, with 8 bases lining up with TRBD1. CDR1 is MNHEY and CDR2 is SVGEGT in the germline V gene. The CDR3 consists of 13 residues. The CDR3 spells CASSLGQGYGQYF. The CDR3 DNA reads as TGTGCCAGCAGCCTAGGACAGGGCTACGGGCAGTACTTC.

V and J are TRBV7-9 and TRBJ2-4, with D unclear. The CDR3 runs 14 residues. The germline V and J ends were trimmed by 4 bases and 0 bases, with 7 bases remaining between them. Germline assignment: CDR1 SEHNR and CDR2 FQNEAQ (reference sequence). CDR3 coding DNA: TGTGCCAGCAGCTCGGTGGAAGCCAAAAACATTCAGTACTTC. Translated: CASSSVEAKNIQYF.

This clonotype was counted many times. V usage is TRBV6-1 and J usage is TRBJ2-5; TRBD1 matches at 8 bases. Trimming at V came to 4 bases and at J to 1 base, leaving 5 bases not matched to a gene. Looked up from germline, CDR1 is MNHNS and CDR2 is SASEGT. The length of the CDR3 is 15 residues. The CDR3, as DNA: TGTGCCAGCAGTGTTGAGGACAGGGTCCAAGAGACCCAGTACTTC. Its translation: CASSVEDRVQETQYF.

This clonotype was detected a few times. The chain recombines TRBV3-1 with TRBJ2-2; possibly TRBD2 for D (6 bases). Trimming took off 3 bases at V and 3 bases at J, with 8 bases between the two ends. Germline V gene lookup returns CDR1 LGHDT and CDR2 YNNKEL (reference sequence). The CDR3 consists of 14 residues. CDR3 amino acids: CASSQRRDTGELFF. CDR3 in DNA: TGTGCCAGCAGCCAGAGGAGGGACACCGGGGAGCTGTTTTTT.

The chain employs TRBV28 and TRBJ2-1, with 11 bases lining up with TRBD2. The CDR3 is 16 amino acids. Germline CDR1 MDHEN, CDR2 SYDVKM. The V segment lost 4 bases and the J segment 7 bases; nucleotides outside the gene matches: 9. This CDR3 is CASSSGDLAGGNEQFF. The CDR3 coding sequence is TGTGCCAGCAGTTCGGGGGATTTAGCGGGAGGGAATGAGCAGTTCTTC.

Comments on this clonotype: The junction departs from the called germline gene at one end, perhaps through a read error. The chain is built from TRBV7-9 and TRBJ1-1; maybe TRBD1 (5 bases). The germline V gene encodes CDR1 SEHNR and CDR2 FQNEAQ (reference sequence). This CDR3 has 14 amino acids. DNA of the CDR3: TGCGCCAGCAGCCACTGGGGGAGGGTAGGAGAAGCTTTCTTT. This sequence encodes CASSHWGRVGEAFF.

This clonotype was detected many times. The chain uses TRBV28 and TRBJ2-7, with D possibly matching TRBD1 (6 bases). Germline V gene sequence: CDR1 MDHEN, CDR2 SYDVKM. Trimming removed 3 bases at V and 0 bases at J, with 15 bases between. CDR3 length equals 16 residues. CDR3 nucleotide sequence: TGTGCCAGCAGTTTCCCCCGGACAGAAAACTCCTACGAGCAGTACTTC. It specifies CASSFPRTENSYEQYF. Supplemented by reference TRBV28 and TRBJ2-7, the full variable domain reads DVKVTQSSRYLVKRTGEKVFLECVQDMDHENMFWYRQDPGLGLRLIYFSYDVKMKEKGDIPEGYSVSREKKERFSLILESASTNQTSMYLCASSFPRTENSYEQYFGPGTRLTVT.

The chain has TRBV5-1 and TRBJ2-5; D remains ambiguous. The CDR3 consists of 14 residues. The germline V gene encodes CDR1 SGHRS and CDR2 YFSETQ. Trimming shortened V by 5 bases and J by 1 base, and 12 bases separated the two germline ends. The CDR3 here is CASRMVSPQETQYF. CDR3 nucleotides: TGCGCCAGCAGAATGGTTAGCCCCCAAGAGACCCAGTACTTC.

This clonotype has more than one count but fewer than ten. The CDR3 region has the DNA TGTGCCAGCAGGGACGGACAGGGGACTACTAGGGGAGGAAACACCATATATTTT. It specifies CASRDGQGTTRGGNTIYF. This sequence joins TRBV6-2 or TRBV6-3 and TRBJ1-3; 9 positions agree with TRBD1. Germline V gene data show CDR1 as MNHEY and CDR2 as SVGEGT. Germline trimming cut 6 bases from V and 4 bases from J; bases unmatched to any gene: 16. This CDR3 comprises 18 residues.

The chain has TRBV5-1 and TRBJ2-7; D may be TRBD1 (5 bases). V was cut by 4 bases and J by 5 bases, with 19 bases left in between. CDR1 is SGHRS, CDR2 YFSETQ, per germline. The CDR3 is 15 residues long. The CDR3 DNA sequence: TGCGCCAGCAGCCCCGGAGCAGGGAAGGGAAACGAGCAGTACTTC. Its translation is CASSPGAGKGNEQYF.

This clonotype was seen many times. V is TRBV30 and J is TRBJ2-7; possibly TRBD1 or TRBD2 for D (5 bases each). The CDR3 is made up of 17 amino acids. Germline loops: CDR1 GTSNPN, CDR2 SVGIG (reference sequence). Trimming stripped 0 bases from V and 6 bases from J, with 24 bases between. The CDR3: CAWSVHAAGTRGSEQYF. Here the CDR3 DNA reads TGTGCCTGGAGTGTGCACGCGGCGGGTACTAGGGGATCCGAGCAGTACTTC.

This clonotype appeared a few times. The rearrangement uses TRBV24-1 and TRBJ1-2; 12 bases are a match to TRBD1. Germline V gene lookup returns CDR1 KGHDR and CDR2 SFDVKD. The CDR3 sequence is 18 residues long. The J segment lost 8 bases and the V segment lost 4 bases, leaving 16 bases of the junction unmatched. CDR3 DNA: TGTGCCACCAGTGACCCGAAGGTTCCGGGACAGGGGGCGGTAGGCTACACCTTC. Protein product: CATSDPKVPGQGAVGYTF.

The gene calls are TRBV12-3 or TRBV12-4 and TRBJ1-5; 7 bases map to TRBD1. This CDR3 comprises 13 residues. V lost 6 bases and J lost 6; bases outside the gene matches: 5. The CDR3 region has the DNA TGTGCCAGCAGGGCTGCAGGGGGTCAGCCCCAGCATTTT. Protein product: CASRAAGGQPQHF.

This clonotype has a handful of counts. The genes are TRBV5-1 and TRBJ2-3; 7 positions agree with TRBD2. Trimming took 7 bases from V and 4 from J; bases not matched to a gene: 6. The CDR3 totals 13 residues. The V gene's germline CDR1 is SGHRS and CDR2 YFSETQ. CDR3 sequence (DNA): TGCGCCAGCCGGGGGGTAAATGCAGATACGCAGTATTTT. Translating gives CASRGVNADTQYF.

The chain combines TRBV6-5 with TRBJ1-3, with unresolved D. Germline CDR1 is MNHEY and CDR2 is SVGAGI. Trimming took off 2 bases at V and 3 bases at J, with 2 bases between the two ends. The CDR3 loop spans 12 amino acids. This CDR3 reads CASSYNGNTIYF. The CDR3 DNA follows: TGTGCCAGCAGTTACAATGGAAACACCATATATTTT.

This clonotype has a handful of counts. This chain connects TRBV30 to TRBJ1-1, with a weak D call TRBD1 (5 bases). The CDR3 extends over 14 amino acids. Germline assignment: CDR1 GTSNPN and CDR2 SVGIG (reference sequence). With 0 bases removed from V and 1 base from J, the gap between germline ends came to 9 bases. The DNA for the CDR3 is TGTGCCTGGAGTGTACTGGGGCGGAACACTGAAGCTTTCTTT. It specifies CAWSVLGRNTEAFF.

The CDR3: CASSLVGSNEQYF. The CDR3 bases are TGTGCCAGCAGTTTAGTGGGAAGCAACGAGCAGTACTTC. The chain joins TRBV12-3 or TRBV12-4 to TRBJ2-7; D is unclear. The CDR3 spans 13 residues. Trimming left V 1 base short and J 5 bases short, with 9 bases between.

This sequence joins TRBV15 and TRBJ2-5; D remains unclear. V was cut by 1 base and J by 2 bases, with 11 bases left in between. This CDR3 spans 15 amino acids. CDR1 and CDR2 from the germline V gene are LNHNV and YYDKDF (reference sequence). In nucleotides, the CDR3 is TGTGCCACCAGCAGAGGCCGGATCGGACAAGAGACCCAGTACTTC. Amino acids: CATSRGRIGQETQYF.

The genes are TRBV27 and TRBJ1-5, with D unclear. The length of the CDR3 is 13 residues. With 2 bases removed from V and 3 bases from J, the gap between germline ends came to 5 bases. From germline, CDR1 is MNHEY and CDR2 SMNVEV (reference sequence). The CDR3 bases are TGTGCCAGCAGTTTAGGTAACAATCAGCCCCAGCATTTT. Residues: CASSLGNNQPQHF.

This clonotype was found a few times. This chain connects TRBV28 to TRBJ2-3, with a weak D call TRBD1 (5 bases). Germline V CDR1 and CDR2: MDHEN, SYDVKM. The CDR3 totals 19 residues. The V gene lost 3 bases and the J gene lost 0 bases, with 22 bases spanning the gap. The CDR3 DNA follows: TGTGCCAGCAGTTTCAGGGTTTACCCTTTAGGTTCGAGCACAGATACGCAGTATTTT. Protein product: CASSFRVYPLGSSTDTQYF.

The table lists this clonotype with a few counts. This chain uses TRBV20-1 with TRBJ1-2; 8 bases align to TRBD1. The length of the CDR3 is 16 residues. V gave up 2 bases and J gave up 1 base; unmatched junction bases: 9. Germline V gene lookup returns CDR1 DFQATT and CDR2 SNEGSKA (reference sequence). As DNA, the CDR3 is TGCAGTGCTAGAACCGGCGCGGGACAGGTTAACTATGGCTACACCTTC. This encodes CSARTGAGQVNYGYTF.

This clonotype was detected ten times or more. The CDR3 spells CASSLGYRGPNANTGELFF. In DNA form, the CDR3 reads TGTGCCAGCAGTTTAGGATATAGAGGACCAAACGCGAACACCGGGGAGCTGTTTTTT. This chain joins TRBV28 and TRBJ2-2; no firm D call. From germline, CDR1 is MDHEN and CDR2 SYDVKM. CDR3 size: 19 residues. V gave up 2 bases and J gave up 0 bases, with 19 bases separating them.

V gene TRBV12-3 or TRBV12-4 combines with J gene TRBJ1-6; 7 nucleotides match TRBD1. Unmatched junction bases numbered 1, after V lost 5 bases and J lost 9 bases. This CDR3 contains 12 residues. CDR3 DNA sequence: TGTGCCAGCAGTCACAGGGGTTCACCCCTCCACTTT. This sequence encodes CASSHRGSPLHF.

This clonotype was found a few times. The chain links TRBV14 to TRBJ1-6; a possible D gene is TRBD1 (6 bases). V was trimmed by 4 bases and J by 7 bases, leaving 20 bases between them. The CDR3 has 17 amino acids. Germline CDR1 and CDR2: SGHDN and FVKESK. The CDR3 DNA reads TGTGCCAGCAGCCCAAGAACAGGGACCCTAAAGAATTCACCCCTCCACTTT. Translated, it gives CASSPRTGTLKNSPLHF. The full variable domain, completed using reference TRBV14 and TRBJ1-6, is EAGVTQFPSHSVIEKGQTVTLRCDPISGHDNLYWYRRVMGKEIKFLLHFVKESKQDESGMPNNRFLAERTGGTYSTLKVQPAELEDSGVYFCASSPRTGTLKNSPLHFGNGTRLTVT.

This clonotype has just one count. This chain uses TRBV28 with TRBJ2-7, with unresolved D. V was clipped by 10 bases and J by 0 bases, with 10 bases between them. Germline V lookup: CDR1 MDHEN, CDR2 SYDVKM. This CDR3 spans 12 amino acids. This CDR3 is CATSGFSYEQYF. The CDR3 DNA reads TGTGCCACGTCAGGCTTCTCCTACGAGCAGTACTTC. The entire variable domain, with the rest obtained from reference TRBV28 and TRBJ2-7, is as follows: DVKVTQSSRYLVKRTGEKVFLECVQDMDHENMFWYRQDPGLGLRLIYFSYDVKMKEKGDIPEGYSVSREKKERFSLILESASTNQTSMYLCATSGFSYEQYFGPGTRLTVT.

In this sample, this clonotype turned up a few times. J is TRBJ2-7 and V is TRBV7-9, with TRBD2 matching over 10 bases. Losses at the gene ends were 2 bases for V and 6 bases for J; bases not matched to a gene: 10. Germline V gene data show CDR1 as SEHNR and CDR2 as FQNEAQ (reference sequence). The CDR3 is 16 residues long. CDR3 DNA sequence: TGTGCCAGCAGCTTAACAACTAGCGGGATAACGTTCGAGCAGTACTTC. This encodes CASSLTTSGITFEQYF.

The table lists this clonotype with many counts. The chain links TRBV6-5 to TRBJ2-7; TRBD1 agrees at 11 bases. Germline assignment: CDR1 MNHEY and CDR2 SVGAGI. The CDR3 has 15 amino acids. The J segment lost 6 bases and the V segment lost 4 bases, leaving 8 bases of the junction unmatched. Written as DNA, the CDR3 is TGTGCCAGCAGTTTATCACCGGGACAGGGGGTCGAGCAGTACTTC. Amino acid sequence: CASSLSPGQGVEQYF.